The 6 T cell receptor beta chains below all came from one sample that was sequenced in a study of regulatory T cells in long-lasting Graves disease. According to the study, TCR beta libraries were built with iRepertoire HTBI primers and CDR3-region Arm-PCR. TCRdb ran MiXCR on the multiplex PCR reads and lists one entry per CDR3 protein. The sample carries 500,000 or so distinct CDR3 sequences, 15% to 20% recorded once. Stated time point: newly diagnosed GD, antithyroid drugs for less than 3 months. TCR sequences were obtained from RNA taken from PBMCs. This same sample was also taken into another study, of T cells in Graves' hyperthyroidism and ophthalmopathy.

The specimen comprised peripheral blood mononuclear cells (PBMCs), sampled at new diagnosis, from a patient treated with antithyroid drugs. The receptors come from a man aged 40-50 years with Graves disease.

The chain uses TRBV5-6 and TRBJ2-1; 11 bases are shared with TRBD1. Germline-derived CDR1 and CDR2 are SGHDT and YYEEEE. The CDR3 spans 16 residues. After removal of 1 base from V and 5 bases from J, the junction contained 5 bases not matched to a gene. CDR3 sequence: CASSLYRDRGNNEQFF. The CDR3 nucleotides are TGTGCCAGCAGCTTGTACCGGGACAGGGGGAACAATGAGCAGTTCTTC.

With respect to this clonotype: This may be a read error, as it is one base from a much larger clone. CDR3 amino acids: CASSYDHRVANTGELFF. CDR3 sequence (DNA): TGTGCCAGCAGTTACGATCACAGGGTCGCGAACACCGGGGAGCTGTTTTTT. This chain uses TRBV6-5 with TRBJ2-2, with a possible D match to TRBD1 (6 bases). The CDR3 runs 17 residues. V lost 2 bases to trimming and J lost 0 bases, with 13 bases between them. The germline gives CDR1 MNHEY, CDR2 SVGAGI.

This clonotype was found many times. Here the CDR3 reads CASSYLVGGPNQPQHF. CDR3 coding DNA: TGTGCCAGCAGTTACCTCGTAGGGGGGCCAAATCAGCCCCAGCATTTT. The chain recombines TRBV6-5 with TRBJ1-5; TRBD1 might be the D (6 bases). Germline V gene lookup returns CDR1 MNHEY and CDR2 SVGAGI. The CDR3 loop spans 16 amino acids. Between the trimmed V and J ends, which lost 2 bases and 4 bases, there was a span of 15 bases.

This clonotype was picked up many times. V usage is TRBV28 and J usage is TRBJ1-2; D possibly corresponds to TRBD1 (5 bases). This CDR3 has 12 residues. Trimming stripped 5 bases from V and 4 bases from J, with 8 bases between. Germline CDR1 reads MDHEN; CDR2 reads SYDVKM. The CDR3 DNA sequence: TGTGCCAGCAGTCTAGGGGCCTATGGCTACACCTTC. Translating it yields CASSLGAYGYTF.

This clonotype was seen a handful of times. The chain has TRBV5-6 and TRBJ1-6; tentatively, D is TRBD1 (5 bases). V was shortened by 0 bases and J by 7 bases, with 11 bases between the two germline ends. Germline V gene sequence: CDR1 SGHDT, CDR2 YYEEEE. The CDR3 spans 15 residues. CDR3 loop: CASSLEVKGNSPLHF. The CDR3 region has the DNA TGTGCCAGCAGCTTGGAAGTTAAGGGGAATTCACCCCTCCACTTT.

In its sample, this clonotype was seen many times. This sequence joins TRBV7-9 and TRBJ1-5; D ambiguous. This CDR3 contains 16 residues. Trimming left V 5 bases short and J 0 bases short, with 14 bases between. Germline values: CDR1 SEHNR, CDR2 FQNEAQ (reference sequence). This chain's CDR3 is CASSTLARRSNQPQHF. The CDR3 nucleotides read TGTGCCAGCAGCACACTTGCACGTCGTAGCAATCAGCCCCAGCATTTT.